The 6 T cell receptor beta chains below were found in one sample sequenced in a study of T cells after somatic rescue of genetic block. The table came from immunoSEQ multiplex PCR; TCRdb's copy has only in-frame clones and leaves some out. Here the sample spans roughly 55,000 clones, 95% to 96% being singletons. Sequencing used peripheral blood mononuclear cells (PBMCs). The source of these receptors is a child in the first two years of life.

This chain uses TRBV5-1 with TRBJ2-3, with a tentative D call TRBD1 (6 bases). Germline CDR1 is SGHRS and CDR2 is YFSETQ. V was cut by 3 bases and J by 6 bases, with 8 bases left in between. CDR3 length: 12 amino acids. CDR3 sequence (DNA): TGCGCCAGCAGCTCGAGGGGGGATACGCAGTATTTT. Protein product: CASSSRGDTQYF.

The chain uses TRBV25-1 and TRBJ2-7; 10 bases map to TRBD2. J was trimmed by 0 bases and V by 1 base; bases with no gene match: 0. Germline assignment: CDR1 MGHDK and CDR2 SYGVNS. This CDR3 has 15 amino acids. Here the CDR3 reads CASSEWTSGSYEQYF. The DNA for the CDR3 is TGTGCCAGCAGTGAATGGACTAGCGGCTCCTACGAGCAGTACTTC.

The chain carries TRBV27 and TRBJ2-5; tentatively, D is TRBD2 (6 bases). The germline V and J ends were trimmed by 3 bases and 4 bases, with 12 bases remaining between them. This CDR3 is built from 14 residues. Germline V CDR1 and CDR2: MNHEY, SMNVEV (reference sequence). As DNA, the CDR3 is TGTGCCAGCAGTTTCGGAGGGCCTAGAGAGACCCAGTACTTC. Translated: CASSFGGPRETQYF.

The rearrangement uses TRBV5-1 and TRBJ2-1; possibly TRBD1 for D (6 bases). Trimming removed 2 bases at V and 0 bases at J, with 6 bases between. Germline V gives CDR1 SGHRS, CDR2 YFSETQ. The CDR3 is 14 residues long. The CDR3 DNA reads as TGCGCCAGCAGCTTACAGGGCTCCTACAATGAGCAGTTCTTC. The encoded protein is CASSLQGSYNEQFF.

The rearrangement uses TRBV21-1 and TRBJ2-6; TRBD1 was called by the table and not checked on the DNA. TRBV21-1 is a documented pseudogene. This CDR3 spans 18 amino acids. The CDR3 loop reads CASSKGEGQGSGANVLTF. CDR3 nucleotide sequence: TGTGCCAGCAGCAAAGGGGAGGGACAGGGCTCTGGGGCCAACGTCCTGACTTTC.

This clone was detected only once. This CDR3 reads CASSIGLTGWTEAFF. CDR3 coding DNA: TGTGCCAGTAGTATAGGGCTGACAGGGTGGACTGAAGCTTTCTTT. The V call is TRBV19, the J call TRBJ1-1, with 7 bases fitting TRBD1. V lost 1 base to trimming and J lost 5 bases; unmatched junction nucleotides: 7. The CDR3 loop spans 15 amino acids. Germline lookup yields CDR1 LNHDA and CDR2 SQIVND (reference sequence).